The T cell receptor (beta chain) described here comes from a study of graft-versus-host responses after intestinal transplantation. About the study: Transplant types were multivisceral, liver-intestinal, or isolated intestinal. The whole recipient group had anti-thymocyte globulin induction followed by tacrolimus and steroids for around three years.

TCRdb keeps only in-frame clones here, not all; method: immunoSEQ multiplex PCR. The data contain about 27,000 clones, 70% to 90% of them singletons. The sequence was obtained from a human patient who received an intestinal transplant, so some T cells may come from the graft donor. The material was PBMCs, obtained 27 to 29 days after intestinal transplant.

The chain's CDR3 is CASSFPQGGTEAFF. In DNA form, the CDR3 reads TGTGCCAGCAGCTTCCCGCAGGGAGGCACTGAAGCTTTCTTT. J is TRBJ1-1 and V is TRBV7-9, with D maybe TRBD1 (5 bases). V shed 3 bases and J shed 4 bases, with 12 bases lying between them. From germline, CDR1 is SEHNR and CDR2 FQNEAQ (reference sequence). The CDR3 runs 14 residues.